This T cell receptor beta chain was documented in a study of cytomegalovirus exposure and HLA in healthy donors. Germline loops: CDR1 MDHEN, CDR2 SYDVKM. Between the trimmed V and J ends, which lost 10 bases and 6 bases, there was a span of 24 bases. The CDR3 runs 15 residues. In the PCR, 60 Vbeta and 13 Jbeta primers were used. Some clones are missing from TCRdb's copy, which holds only in-frame ones; the method was immunoSEQ multiplex PCR. The sample has 200,000 to 250,000 clones; the top ten hold more than 0.75%. Sequenced input: PBMCs. The receptor comes from a woman in her twenties or thirties in good health and CMV-seropositive. The chain combines TRBV28 with TRBJ1-1; possibly TRBD1 for D (5 bases). The CDR3 region has the DNA TGTGCCACCAGGAAAGGGGTGGGGATAAGCTCTGAAGCTTTCTTT. Protein sequence: CATRKGVGISSEAFF.